The clone carrying this TCR beta chain showed up just a few times. Antigen: not known. The hyperthyroidism patients had a new diagnosis of under 2 months' duration and were aged 18 to 65. The authors used Ficoll-Paque density gradient centrifugation to separate PBMCs. The input was 10 ml of fresh peripheral blood. CDR3 size: 13 residues. V was clipped by 2 bases and J by 7 bases, with 11 bases between them. CDR1 SGHTA and CDR2 FQGNSA come from the germline V gene. Amplifying from RNA transcripts, the study obtained TCR beta CDR3 regions. Scientists carried out first-round RT-PCR using HTBI primers and then a second-round multiplex PCR. From the multiplex PCR reads, TCRdb called clonotypes with MiXCR, one entry per CDR3 protein. The table has roughly 610,000 distinct CDR3 sequences, 22% seen once. This record belongs to a study of Graves' ophthalmopathy and Graves' hyperthyroidism. Study results and caveats: Blood contained most expanded thyroid clonotypes exceeding 0.001 frequency.

The TCR sequence derives from a woman aged 18-30 years with stable Graves' hyperthyroidism. Some clones in this sample may be carry-over from other donors' samples. The rearrangement uses TRBV7-2 and TRBJ2-5, with a tentative D call TRBD2 (5 bases). Sequencing used peripheral blood. The CDR3 is CASSLSLRGTQYF. In DNA, the CDR3 is TGTGCCAGCAGCTTATCCCTCCGGGGGACCCAGTACTTC.